A selection of T cell receptor beta chains follows, all from one sample in a study of molecular identifiers for immune sequencing clone quantification. TCRdb analysed the PCR reads with MiXCR anew, one entry per CDR3 protein. Of approximately 93,000 distinct CDR3 sequences in the sample, about 23% were seen once. Material for sequencing was naive CD8+ T cells from blood, with Jurkat cell RNA spiked in. Every receptor here comes from a human donor in good health. Some libraries in this study had Jurkat cell RNA spiked in. Both conserved end residues are part of each CDR3. D genes are given only for firm matches. The listing skips clone size in some rows; elsewhere it reads once, few, many or a size class.

TRBD2	many	TRBV4-1	TRBJ2-1	TGCGCTTCGGGAACGGGAGGGTGGAATGAGCAGTTCTTC	CASGTGGWNEQFF
NA	few	TRBV28	TRBJ2-3	TGTGCCAGCAGTTTTAGCTATCCCCGCACAGATACGCAGTATTTT	CASSFSYPRTDTQYF
TRBD1	NA	TRBV6-2/TRBV6-3	TRBJ2-6	TGTGCCAGCAGTTACGTAGAGACAGGGGACTCCTCTGGGGCCAACGTCCTGACTTTC	CASSYVETGDSSGANVLTF
TRBD1	few	TRBV19	TRBJ2-7	TGTGCCAGTAGTTGGCTCGACAGGGACGTCTCCTACGAGCAGTACTTC	CASSWLDRDVSYEQYF
TRBD1	NA	TRBV30	TRBJ1-1	TGTGCCTGGACCGAGGGACAGGGCACGTATGAAGCTTTCTTT	CAWTEGQGTYEAFF
NA	many	TRBV25-1	TRBJ2-7	TGTGCCACAAGTATAGGGATCGAGCAGTACTTC	CATSIGIEQYF
NA	NA	TRBV20-1	TRBJ1-5	TGCAGTGAAGGGCTGAATAGCAATCAGCCCCAGCGTTTT	CSEGLNSNQPQRF
NA	NA	TRBV19	TRBJ1-2	TGTGCCAGTAGTATTGCCTCACGCAGTTCTAACTATGGCTACACCTTC	CASSIASRSSNYGYTF
NA	NA	TRBV19	TRBJ2-7	TGTGCCAGTAGTATTACTGGGCAAGCGTCCTACGAGCAGTACTTC	CASSITGQASYEQYF
NA	many	TRBV18	TRBJ2-2	TGTGCCAGCTCACAAGAGGATGGAGTAAACACCGGGGAGCTGTTTTTT	CASSQEDGVNTGELFF